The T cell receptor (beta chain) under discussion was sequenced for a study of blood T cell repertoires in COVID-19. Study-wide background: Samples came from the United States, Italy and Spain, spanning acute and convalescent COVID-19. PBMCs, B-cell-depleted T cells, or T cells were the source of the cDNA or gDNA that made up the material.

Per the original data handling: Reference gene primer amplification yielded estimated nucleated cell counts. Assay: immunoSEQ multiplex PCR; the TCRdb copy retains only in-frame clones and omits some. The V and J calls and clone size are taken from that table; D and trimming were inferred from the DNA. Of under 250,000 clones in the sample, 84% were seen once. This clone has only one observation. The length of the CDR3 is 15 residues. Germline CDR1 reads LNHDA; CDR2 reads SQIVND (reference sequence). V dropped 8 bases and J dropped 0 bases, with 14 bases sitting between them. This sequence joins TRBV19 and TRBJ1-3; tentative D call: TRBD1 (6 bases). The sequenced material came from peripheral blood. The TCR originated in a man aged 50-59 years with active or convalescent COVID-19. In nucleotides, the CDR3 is TGTGCCAGTCGCGACAGGACCTACTCTGGAAACACCATATATTTT. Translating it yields CASRDRTYSGNTIYF.